This TCR beta chain was captured by sequencing in a study of cytomegalovirus exposure and HLA in healthy donors. Study-level points and caveats: Information on immune exposure was restricted to one variable (CMV serostatus).

Trimming cost V 2 bases and J 15 bases, with 21 bases left between them. The length of the CDR3 is 14 residues. Germline V CDR1 and CDR2: SGHRS, YFSETQ. With respect to this clone: The antigen remains undetermined.

PCR involved 60 Vbeta and 13 Jbeta primers. Data came from immunoSEQ multiplex PCR; TCRdb stores just in-frame clones and leaves some out. Among about 160,000 clones listed, roughly 80% were seen once. The chain joins TRBV5-1 to TRBJ2-1; a weak D match, TRBD2 (6 bases). The sequence was obtained from a woman in her 30s in good health and CMV-seronegative. Sequencing was done on a sample of PBMCs. DNA for the CDR3: TGCGCCAGCAGCTTAATTGGTGGCGGGGATACGCTGTTCTTC. It codes for CASSLIGGGDTLFF.